A selection of T cell receptor beta chains follows, all from one sample in a study of graft-versus-host responses after intestinal transplantation. Data came from immunoSEQ multiplex PCR; TCRdb stores just in-frame clones and leaves some out. The sample holds about 130,000 clones, about nine tenths seen once. Their recognized antigens are unknown. Source: unstimulated CD4+ T cells sorted from spleen or lymph node cells, taken before intestinal transplant. These receptor sequences come from a human donor who received an intestinal transplant. The CDR3 runs from the conserved cysteine through the conserved F or W. A D gene is named only where the DNA matches it firmly. Clone size is given for some rows only: seen once, a few or many times, or a class if the clone is expanded.

once TRBJ1-2 TRBV28 . CASSPTSSYGYTF TGTGCCAGCAGCCCGACGTCGTCCTATGGCTACACCTTC
. TRBJ1-1 TRBV7-2 TRBD1 CASSLGGQGTNTEAFF TGTGCCAGCAGCTTAGGGGGACAGGGGACGAACACTGAAGCTTTCTTT
. TRBJ2-7 TRBV6-5 . CATRRGRDEQYF TGTGCCACCAGAAGGGGGAGGGACGAGCAGTACTTC
. TRBJ2-7 TRBV2 . CASSVVWWDPYEQYF TGTGCCAGCAGTGTAGTGTGGTGGGACCCTTACGAGCAGTACTTC
. TRBJ2-5 TRBV28 . CASSRDGETQYF TGTGCCAGCAGCCGCGACGGAGAGACCCAGTACTTC
. TRBJ1-4 TRBV6-1 . CASRDSSTNEKLFF TGTGCCAGCAGGGACAGTTCAACTAATGAAAAACTGTTTTTT
. TRBJ2-1 TRBV19 . CASSIEGSPYNEQFF TGTGCCAGTAGTATAGAGGGTTCACCCTACAATGAGCAGTTCTTC
. TRBJ1-3 TRBV10-3 . CAIGGGGQRNTIYF TGTGCCATCGGCGGTGGGGGGCAAAGAAACACCATATATTTT
. TRBJ2-5 TRBV7-2 TRBD1 CASSMRQGARETQYF TGTGCCAGCAGCATGCGACAGGGGGCGCGAGAGACCCAGTACTTC
. TRBJ2-7 TRBV9 . CASSVSRGGEQYF TGTGCCAGCAGCGTATCCAGGGGGGGTGAGCAGTACTTC
once TRBJ2-7 TRBV28 TRBD1 CASGTVIYEQYF TGTGCCAGCGGGACAGTCATCTACGAGCAGTACTTC
. TRBJ1-1 TRBV19 . CASSLTNSHNTEAFF TGTGCCAGTAGTTTGACAAACTCCCATAACACTGAAGCTTTCTTT
. TRBJ1-5 TRBV28 TRBD1 CASSFPGQGSLAQHF TGTGCCAGCAGTTTTCCGGGACAGGGATCGTTGGCCCAGCATTTT
. TRBJ2-3 TRBV28 TRBD2 CASSLTSDTQYF TGTGCCAGCAGTTTGACTAGCGATACGCAGTATTTT
. TRBJ1-6 TRBV7-2 . CASSLETGNSPLHF TGTGCCAGCAGCTTAGAGACGGGAAATTCACCCCTCCACTTT
. TRBJ2-7 TRBV7-8 . CASSLQSSAGSFYSYEQYF TGTGCCAGCAGCTTACAATCCTCGGCCGGGTCTTTCTACTCCTACGAGCAGTACTTC
few TRBJ2-2 TRBV6-6 TRBD2 CASSWEGRNTGELFF TGTGCCAGCAGTTGGGAGGGGCGGAACACCGGGGAGCTGTTTTTT
once TRBJ2-3 TRBV5-1 . CASSLNRLYTQYF TGCGCCAGCAGCTTGAACCGACTCTATACGCAGTATTTT
. TRBJ2-4 TRBV10-3 . CAISESRDEVLNIQYF TGTGCCATCAGTGAGTCTAGGGATGAGGTCCTAAACATTCAGTACTTC
. TRBJ2-1 TRBV7-2 TRBD2 CASSFWGKLAGNNEQFF TGTGCCAGCAGCTTTTGGGGTAAACTAGCGGGTAACAATGAGCAGTTCTTC
. TRBJ2-1 TRBV5-4 TRBD2 CASSLDSGRVNEQFF TGTGCCAGCAGCTTGGATAGCGGGCGAGTCAATGAGCAGTTCTTC
. TRBJ2-7 TRBV7-2 . CASSSLAVYEQYF TGTGCCAGCAGCTCCTTAGCAGTCTACGAGCAGTACTTC
few TRBJ2-1 TRBV20-1 . CSAWGQNEQFF TGCAGTGCGTGGGGCCAGAATGAGCAGTTCTTC
once TRBJ2-2 TRBV18 . CASSPFRTAAGELFF TGTGCCAGCTCACCTTTCAGGACAGCCGCCGGGGAGCTGTTTTTT
. TRBJ2-1 TRBV7-6 TRBD2 CASSFAGGYERDPYNEQFF TGTGCCAGCAGCTTCGCCGGCGGCTACGAGCGGGACCCCTACAATGAGCAGTTCTTC
. TRBJ1-1 TRBV2 . CASSGDTNTEAFF TGTGCCAGCAGTGGTGACACGAACACTGAAGCTTTCTTT
. TRBJ2-3 TRBV6-6 TRBD2 CASSGRGREIPDTQYF TGTGCCAGCAGTGGGCGCGGGCGGGAGATCCCAGATACGCAGTATTTT
. TRBJ2-3 TRBV7-9 TRBD1 CASRHGTAWDTQYF TGTGCCAGCAGACACGGGACAGCGTGGGATACGCAGTATTTT
. TRBJ2-7 TRBV27 . CASSSPGQTFYEQYF TGTGCCAGCAGTTCCCCGGGGCAGACTTTCTACGAGCAGTACTTC
. TRBJ2-7 TRBV27 . CASSFSRGTYEQYF TGTGCCAGCAGTTTCTCCCGGGGGACCTACGAGCAGTACTTC